This T cell receptor (beta chain) was sequenced in a study of blood T cell repertoires in COVID-19. Background on the study: COVID-19 samples from acute and convalescent phases originated in the United States, Italy and Spain.

With V trimmed by 7 bases and J by 5 bases, 15 bases remained unmatched. CDR1 and CDR2 from the germline V gene are SQVTM and ANQGSEA. The CDR3 runs 15 residues. Seattle patients were enrolled while actively infected and followed longitudinally. Original methodology: Researchers report that nucleated cell counts were estimated from reference gene primer amplification. Produced via immunoSEQ multiplex PCR; TCRdb's table is partial and in-frame only. The D gene and trimming were derived from the DNA, and the V and J assignments and clone size from that table. In the table there are about 130,000 clones, about 89% of which are singletons.

This clonotype originated in a woman in her 70s with COVID-19, enrolled during active disease. J is TRBJ2-5 and V is TRBV29-1; 8 nucleotides match TRBD1. Material: peripheral blood. The CDR3 loop reads CSAASGTGAVETQYF. The DNA for the CDR3 is TGCAGCGCCGCCTCCGGGACAGGCGCCGTCGAGACCCAGTACTTC.